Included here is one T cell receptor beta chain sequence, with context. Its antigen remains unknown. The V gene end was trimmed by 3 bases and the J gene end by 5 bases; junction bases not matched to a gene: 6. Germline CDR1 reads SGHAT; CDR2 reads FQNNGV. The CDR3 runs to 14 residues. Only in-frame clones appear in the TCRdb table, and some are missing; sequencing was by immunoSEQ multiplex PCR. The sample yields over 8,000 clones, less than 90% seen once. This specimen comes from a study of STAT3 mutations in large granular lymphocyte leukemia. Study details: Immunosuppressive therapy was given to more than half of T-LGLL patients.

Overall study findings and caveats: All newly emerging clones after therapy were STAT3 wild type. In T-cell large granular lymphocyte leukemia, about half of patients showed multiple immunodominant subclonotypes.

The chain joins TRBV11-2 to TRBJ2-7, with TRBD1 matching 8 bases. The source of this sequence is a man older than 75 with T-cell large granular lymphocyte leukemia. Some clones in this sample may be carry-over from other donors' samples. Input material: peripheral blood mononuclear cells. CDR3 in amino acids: CASSLTGVVHEQYF. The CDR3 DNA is TGTGCCAGCAGCTTGACAGGGGTGGTGCACGAGCAGTACTTC.